The sequence of this TCR beta chain was determined in a study of T cell repertoires in cytomegalovirus infection. The study, taken as a whole, reports: CMV-specific TCR beta clonotypes restricted by HLA-C were the ones dominating the ex vivo response. Carriers of CMV plus the relevant HLA were identified by cumulative public TCR beta family frequency.

This clonotype was seen ten or more times. Its cognate antigen is unknown. Germline V gene lookup returns CDR1 MNHNY and CDR2 SVGAGI (reference sequence). The CDR3 has 15 amino acids. The V end lost 4 bases, the J end lost 6 bases, and 13 bases lay between the germline ends. TCRdb re-called the reads through MiXCR, storing one row per CDR3 protein. The table records approximately 190,000 distinct CDR3 sequences, about a tenth of them present only once. The sample comprised PBMCs. The receptor was isolated from a human donor in good health (CMV status not recorded). Some clones in this sample may be carry-over from other donors' samples. The rearrangement links TRBV6-6 to TRBJ1-6; D call uncertain. CDR3 sequence reads: CASSSNAGVNSPLHF. The CDR3 DNA sequence: TGTGCCAGCAGTTCGAACGCAGGAGTTAATTCACCCCTCCACTTT.